Sequencing of this T cell receptor (beta chain) was carried out in a study of T cell responses to AZD1222 COVID-19 vaccine. Study as a whole: Pooling covered second doses at about 4 or about 12 weeks. Findings of the study overall: Among AZD1222 vaccinees, only five or six were seropositive at baseline. With two AZD1222 doses given, Spike-specific TCR breadth and depth both rose.

Profiling relied on immunoSEQ multiplex PCR, and the TCRdb table lists in-frame clones only, not all of them. The data hold approximately 100,000 clones, with more than 85% observed a single time. To note about this clone: The antigen remains undetermined.

This specimen was peripheral blood, taken on day 0 of AZD1222 vaccination. The TCR comes from an adult in good health.

As DNA, the CDR3 is TGTGCCAGCTCACCATTAGAGGTGGGGGCAAACACTGAAGCTTTCTTT. Amino acids: CASSPLEVGANTEAFF. V and J are TRBV18 and TRBJ1-1; tentative D call: TRBD1 (6 bases). Germline V gives CDR1 KGHSH, CDR2 LQKENI. The CDR3 is 16 amino acids. The V and J ends lost 2 bases and 2 bases respectively, with 15 bases between them.